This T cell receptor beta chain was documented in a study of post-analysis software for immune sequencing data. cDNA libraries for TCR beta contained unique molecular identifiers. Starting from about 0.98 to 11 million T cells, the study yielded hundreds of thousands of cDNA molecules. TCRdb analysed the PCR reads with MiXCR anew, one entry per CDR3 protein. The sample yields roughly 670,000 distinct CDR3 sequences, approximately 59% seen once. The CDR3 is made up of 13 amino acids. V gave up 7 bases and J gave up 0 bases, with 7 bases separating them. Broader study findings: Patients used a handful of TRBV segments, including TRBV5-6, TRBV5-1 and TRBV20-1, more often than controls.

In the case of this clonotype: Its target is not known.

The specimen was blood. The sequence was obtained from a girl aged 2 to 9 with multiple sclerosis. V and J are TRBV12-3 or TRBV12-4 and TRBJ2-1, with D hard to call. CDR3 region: CASKVGSYNEQFF. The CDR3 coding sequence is TGTGCCAGCAAAGTGGGCTCCTACAATGAGCAGTTCTTC.